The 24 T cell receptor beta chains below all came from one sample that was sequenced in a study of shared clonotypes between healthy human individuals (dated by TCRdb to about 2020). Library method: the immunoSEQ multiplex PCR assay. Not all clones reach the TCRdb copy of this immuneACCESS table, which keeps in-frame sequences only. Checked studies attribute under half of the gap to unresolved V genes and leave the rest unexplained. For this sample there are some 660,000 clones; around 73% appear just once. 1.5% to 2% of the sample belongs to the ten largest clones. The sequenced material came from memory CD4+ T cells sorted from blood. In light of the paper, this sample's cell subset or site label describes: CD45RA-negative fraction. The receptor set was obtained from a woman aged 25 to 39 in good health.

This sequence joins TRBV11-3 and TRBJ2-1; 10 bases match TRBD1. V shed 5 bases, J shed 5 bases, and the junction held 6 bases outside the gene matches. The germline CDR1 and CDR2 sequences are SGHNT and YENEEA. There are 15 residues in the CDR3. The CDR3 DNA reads TGTGCCAGCAGCGTCGGACAGGGGGGTAACAATGAGCAGTTCTTC. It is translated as CASSVGQGGNNEQFF.

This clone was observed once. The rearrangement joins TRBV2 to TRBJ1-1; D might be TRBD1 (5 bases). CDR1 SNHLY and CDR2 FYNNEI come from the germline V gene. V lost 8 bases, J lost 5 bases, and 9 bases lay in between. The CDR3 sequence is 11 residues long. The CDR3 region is CASLGVTEAFF. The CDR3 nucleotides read TGTGCCAGCTTGGGGGTTACTGAAGCTTTCTTT.

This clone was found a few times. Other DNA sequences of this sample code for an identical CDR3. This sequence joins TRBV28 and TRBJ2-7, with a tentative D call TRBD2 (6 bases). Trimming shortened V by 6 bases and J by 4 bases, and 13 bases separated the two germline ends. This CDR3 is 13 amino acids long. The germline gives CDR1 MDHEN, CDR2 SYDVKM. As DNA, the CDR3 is TGTGCCAGCAGCCCCGCCCGGGGGTACGAGCAGTACTTC. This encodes CASSPARGYEQYF.

The CDR3 DNA is TGCGCCAGCAGCCCGGGATGGGGGATCGGCTACACCTTC. It translates to CASSPGWGIGYTF. The chain uses TRBV5-1 and TRBJ1-2; perhaps TRBD1 as D (5 bases). This CDR3 spans 13 amino acids. The germline CDR1 and CDR2 sequences are SGHRS and YFSETQ. Trimming shortened V by 4 bases and J by 8 bases, and 15 bases separated the two germline ends.

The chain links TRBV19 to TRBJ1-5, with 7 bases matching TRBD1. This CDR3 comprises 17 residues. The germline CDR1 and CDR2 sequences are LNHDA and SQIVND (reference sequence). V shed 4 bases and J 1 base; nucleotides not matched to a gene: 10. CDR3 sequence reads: CASSTRQGRVSNQPQHF. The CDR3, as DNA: TGTGCCAGTAGTACTCGACAGGGAAGGGTCAGCAATCAGCCCCAGCATTTT.

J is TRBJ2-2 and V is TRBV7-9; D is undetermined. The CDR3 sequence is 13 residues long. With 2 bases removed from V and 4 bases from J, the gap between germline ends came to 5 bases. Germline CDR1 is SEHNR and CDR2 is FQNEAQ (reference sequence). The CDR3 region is CASSLRVTGELFF. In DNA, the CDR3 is TGTGCCAGCAGCTTAAGGGTCACCGGGGAGCTGTTTTTT.

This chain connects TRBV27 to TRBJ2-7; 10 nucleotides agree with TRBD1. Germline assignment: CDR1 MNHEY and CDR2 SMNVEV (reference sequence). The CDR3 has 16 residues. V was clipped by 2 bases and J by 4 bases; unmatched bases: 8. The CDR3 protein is CASSLMTGTGAYEQYF. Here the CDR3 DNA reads TGTGCCAGCAGTTTAATGACCGGGACAGGGGCTTACGAGCAGTACTTC.

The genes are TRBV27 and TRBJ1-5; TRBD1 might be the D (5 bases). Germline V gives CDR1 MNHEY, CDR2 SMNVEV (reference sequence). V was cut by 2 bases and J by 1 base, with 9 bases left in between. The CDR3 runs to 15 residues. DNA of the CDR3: TGTGCCAGCAGTTTAATGGCAGGGAGCAATCAGCCCCAGCATTTT. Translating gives CASSLMAGSNQPQHF.

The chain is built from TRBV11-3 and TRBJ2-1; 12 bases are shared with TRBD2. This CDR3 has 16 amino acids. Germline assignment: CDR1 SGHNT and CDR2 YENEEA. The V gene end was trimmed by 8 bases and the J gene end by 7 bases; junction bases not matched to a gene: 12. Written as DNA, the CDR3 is TGTGCCAGCGCACAAAACCCCCTAGCGGGAGGGAATGAGCAGTTCTTC. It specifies CASAQNPLAGGNEQFF.

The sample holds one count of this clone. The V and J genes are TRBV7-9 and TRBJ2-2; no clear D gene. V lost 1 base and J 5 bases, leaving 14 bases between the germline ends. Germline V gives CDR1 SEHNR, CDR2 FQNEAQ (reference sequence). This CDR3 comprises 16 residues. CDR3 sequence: CASSLVVGPRTGELFF. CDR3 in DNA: TGTGCCAGCAGCTTAGTAGTTGGGCCGAGGACCGGGGAGCTGTTTTTT.

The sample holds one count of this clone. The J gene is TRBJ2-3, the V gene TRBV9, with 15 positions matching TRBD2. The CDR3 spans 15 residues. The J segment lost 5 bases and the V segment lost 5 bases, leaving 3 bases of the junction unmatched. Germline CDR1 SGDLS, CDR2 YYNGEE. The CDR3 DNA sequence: TGTGCCAGCAGGTCGGGACTAGCGGGAGGAGATACGCAGTATTTT. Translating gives CASRSGLAGGDTQYF. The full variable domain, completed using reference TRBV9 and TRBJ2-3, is DSGVTQTPKHLITATGQRVTLRCSPRSGDLSVYWYQQSLDQGLQFLIQYYNGEERAKGNILERFSAQQFPDLHSELNLSSLELGDSALYFCASRSGLAGGDTQYFGPGTRLTVL.

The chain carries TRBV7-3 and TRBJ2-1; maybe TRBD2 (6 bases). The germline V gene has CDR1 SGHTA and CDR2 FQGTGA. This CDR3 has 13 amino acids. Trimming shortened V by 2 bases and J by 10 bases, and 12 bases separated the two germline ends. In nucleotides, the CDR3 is TGTGCCAGCAGCTTAGTGTTAGCGGAAGAGCAGTTCTTC. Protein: CASSLVLAEEQFF.

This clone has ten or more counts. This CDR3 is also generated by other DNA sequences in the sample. The CDR3 DNA is TGCGCCAGCAGCTCGCAAGAGACCCAGTACTTC. It encodes CASSSQETQYF. V gene TRBV5-1 combines with J gene TRBJ2-5; D gene uncertain. The length of the CDR3 is 11 residues. CDR1 is SGHRS and CDR2 is YFSETQ in the germline V gene. Trimming stripped 3 bases from V and 2 bases from J, with 2 bases between.

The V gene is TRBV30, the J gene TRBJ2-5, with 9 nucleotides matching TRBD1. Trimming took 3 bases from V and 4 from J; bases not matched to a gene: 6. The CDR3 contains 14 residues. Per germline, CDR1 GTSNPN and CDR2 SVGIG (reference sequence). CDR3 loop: CAWSTQGASETQYF. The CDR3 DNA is TGTGCCTGGAGCACACAGGGGGCATCAGAGACCCAGTACTTC.

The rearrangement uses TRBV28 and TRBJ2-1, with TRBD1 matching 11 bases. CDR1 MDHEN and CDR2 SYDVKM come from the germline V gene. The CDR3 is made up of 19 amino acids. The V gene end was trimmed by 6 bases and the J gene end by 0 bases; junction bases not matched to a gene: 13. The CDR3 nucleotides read TGTGCCAGCAGCCCTCCGGGACAGGGGGTTTTGGGCTCCTACAATGAGCAGTTCTTC. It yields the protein CASSPPGQGVLGSYNEQFF.

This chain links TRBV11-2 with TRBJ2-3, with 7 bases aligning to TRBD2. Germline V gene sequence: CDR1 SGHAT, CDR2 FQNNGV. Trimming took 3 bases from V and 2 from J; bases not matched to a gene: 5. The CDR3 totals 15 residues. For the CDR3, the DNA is TGTGCCAGCAGCTTCGAGGGAGGGACCACAGATACGCAGTATTTT. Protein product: CASSFEGGTTDTQYF.

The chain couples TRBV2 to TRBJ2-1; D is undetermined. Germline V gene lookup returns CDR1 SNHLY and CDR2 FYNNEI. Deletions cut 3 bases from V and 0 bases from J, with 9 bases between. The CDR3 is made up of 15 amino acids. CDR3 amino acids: CASSDDRSSYNEQFF. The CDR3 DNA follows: TGTGCCAGCAGTGACGATCGAAGCTCCTACAATGAGCAGTTCTTC.

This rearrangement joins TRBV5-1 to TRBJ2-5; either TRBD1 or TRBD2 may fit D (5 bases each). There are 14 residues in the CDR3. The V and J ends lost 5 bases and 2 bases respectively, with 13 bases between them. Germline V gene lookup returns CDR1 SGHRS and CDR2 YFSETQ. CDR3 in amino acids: CASRPGPVQETQYF. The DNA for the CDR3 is TGCGCCAGCAGACCGGGACCCGTACAAGAGACCCAGTACTTC.

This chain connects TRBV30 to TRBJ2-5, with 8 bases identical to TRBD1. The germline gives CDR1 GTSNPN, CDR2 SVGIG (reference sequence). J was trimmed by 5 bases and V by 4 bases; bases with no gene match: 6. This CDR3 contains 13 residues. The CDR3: CAWKGQGRETQYF. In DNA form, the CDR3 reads TGTGCCTGGAAAGGACAGGGCAGGGAGACCCAGTACTTC. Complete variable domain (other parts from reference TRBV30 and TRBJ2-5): SQTIHQWPATLVQPVGSPLSLECTVEGTSNPNLYWYRQAAGRGLQLLFYSVGIGQISSEVPQNLSASRPQDRQFILSSKKLLLSDSGFYLCAWKGQGRETQYFGPGTRLLVL.

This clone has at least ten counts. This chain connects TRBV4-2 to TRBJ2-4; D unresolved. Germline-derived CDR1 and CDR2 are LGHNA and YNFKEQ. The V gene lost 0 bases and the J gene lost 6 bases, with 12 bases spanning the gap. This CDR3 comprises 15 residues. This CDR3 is CASSQDIKGTNIQYF. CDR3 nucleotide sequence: TGTGCCAGCAGCCAAGATATTAAGGGCACAAACATTCAGTACTTC.

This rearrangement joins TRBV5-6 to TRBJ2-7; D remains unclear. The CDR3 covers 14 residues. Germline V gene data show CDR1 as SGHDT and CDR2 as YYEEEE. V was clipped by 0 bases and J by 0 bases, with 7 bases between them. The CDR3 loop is CASSLGLDSYEQYF. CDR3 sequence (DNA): TGTGCCAGCAGCTTGGGACTGGACTCCTACGAGCAGTACTTC.

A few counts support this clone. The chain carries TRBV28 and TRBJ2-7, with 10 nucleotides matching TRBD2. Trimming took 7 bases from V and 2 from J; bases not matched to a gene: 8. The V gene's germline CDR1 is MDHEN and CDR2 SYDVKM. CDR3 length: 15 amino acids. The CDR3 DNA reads TGTGCCAGCACCACGATTAGCGGGGGGACCTACGAGCAGTACTTC. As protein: CASTTISGGTYEQYF.

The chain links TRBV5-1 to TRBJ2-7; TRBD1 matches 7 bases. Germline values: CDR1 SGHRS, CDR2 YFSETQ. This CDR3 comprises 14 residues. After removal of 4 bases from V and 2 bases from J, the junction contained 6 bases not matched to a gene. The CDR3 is CASSARTGPYEQYF. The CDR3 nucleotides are TGCGCCAGCAGCGCACGGACAGGACCCTACGAGCAGTACTTC.

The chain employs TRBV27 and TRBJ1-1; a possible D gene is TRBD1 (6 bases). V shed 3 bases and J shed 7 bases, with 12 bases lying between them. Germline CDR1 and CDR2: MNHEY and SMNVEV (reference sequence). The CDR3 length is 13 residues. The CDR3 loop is CASSFVDSLEAFF. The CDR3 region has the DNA TGTGCCAGCAGTTTTGTGGACAGTCTTGAAGCTTTCTTT.